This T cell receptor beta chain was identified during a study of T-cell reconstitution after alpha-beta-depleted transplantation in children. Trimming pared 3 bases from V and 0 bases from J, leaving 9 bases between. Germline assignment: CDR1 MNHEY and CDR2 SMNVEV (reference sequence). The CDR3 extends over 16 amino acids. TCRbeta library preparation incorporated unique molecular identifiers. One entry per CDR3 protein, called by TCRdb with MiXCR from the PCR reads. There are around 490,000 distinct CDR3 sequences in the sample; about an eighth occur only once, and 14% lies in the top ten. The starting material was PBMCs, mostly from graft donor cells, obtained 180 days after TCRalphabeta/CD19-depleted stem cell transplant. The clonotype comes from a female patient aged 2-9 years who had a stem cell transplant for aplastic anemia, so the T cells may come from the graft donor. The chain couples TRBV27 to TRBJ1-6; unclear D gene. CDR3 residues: CASSFNSYSYNSPLHF. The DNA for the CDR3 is TGTGCCAGCAGTTTCAACAGTTACTCCTATAATTCACCCCTCCACTTT.